This TCR beta chain was sequenced in a study of CD8+ T cells in alopecia areata. The sample holds a few counts of this clone. V was clipped by 4 bases and J by 1 base, with 7 bases between them. This CDR3 is built from 12 residues. CDR1 and CDR2 from the germline V gene are SQVTM and ANQGSEA. The authors extracted RNA and reverse transcribed it into cDNA as the sequencing template. Produced via immunoSEQ multiplex PCR; TCRdb's table is partial and in-frame only. The profile covers around 200,000 clones, with 64% appearing a single time and 4% to 5% taken by the ten largest. Treatment here: oral pan-JAK inhibitor, 5-10 mg twice daily.

Here the sequenced sample was CD4+ T cells sorted from blood, taken at week 4, from a patient treated with tofacitinib. The rearrangement links TRBV29-1 to TRBJ2-5, with unresolved D. This sequence originates from a human donor with alopecia areata. In nucleotides, the CDR3 is TGCAGCGTTGGGGCGAGCCAAGAGACCCAGTACTTC. Amino acid sequence: CSVGASQETQYF.